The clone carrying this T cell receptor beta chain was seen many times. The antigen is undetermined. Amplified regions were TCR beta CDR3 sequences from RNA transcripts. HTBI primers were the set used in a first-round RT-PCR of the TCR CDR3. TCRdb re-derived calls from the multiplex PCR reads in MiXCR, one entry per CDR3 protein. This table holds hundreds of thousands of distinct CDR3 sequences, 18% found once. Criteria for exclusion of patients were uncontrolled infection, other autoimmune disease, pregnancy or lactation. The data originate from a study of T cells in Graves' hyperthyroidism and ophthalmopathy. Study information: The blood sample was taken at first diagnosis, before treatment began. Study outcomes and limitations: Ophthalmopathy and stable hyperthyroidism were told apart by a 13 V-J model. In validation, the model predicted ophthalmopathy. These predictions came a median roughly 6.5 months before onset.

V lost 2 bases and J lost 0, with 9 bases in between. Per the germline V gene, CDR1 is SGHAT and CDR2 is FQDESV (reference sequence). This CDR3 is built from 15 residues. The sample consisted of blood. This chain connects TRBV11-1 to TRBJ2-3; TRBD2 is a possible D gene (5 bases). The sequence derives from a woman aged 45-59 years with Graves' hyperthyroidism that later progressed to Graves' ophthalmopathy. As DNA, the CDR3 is TGTGCCAGCAGCTTATGGCAGCGGAGCACAGATACGCAGTATTTT. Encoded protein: CASSLWQRSTDTQYF.